These 8 T cell receptor beta chains were all obtained from the same sample, sequenced in a study of OX40 agonist ivuxolimab in advanced cancers. TCRdb keeps only in-frame clones here, not all; method: immunoSEQ multiplex PCR. Of tens of thousands of clones detected, approximately 80% appear once; the ten largest clones hold about 15%. This specimen consisted of CD4+ or CD8+ T cells sorted from blood, obtained in a trial of the OX40 agonist ivuxolimab. The source is an adult with an advanced solid tumor such as melanoma, head and neck, liver or kidney cancer.

The CDR3 DNA sequence: TGCGCCAGCAGCTTATCTGCGGGGGACACCGGGGAGCTGTTTTTT. This sequence encodes CASSLSAGDTGELFF. The V gene is TRBV5-1, the J gene TRBJ2-2; 7 positions agree with TRBD2. In germline, CDR1 is SGHRS, CDR2 YFSETQ. With 2 bases clipped from V and 3 bases from J, the junction kept 4 bases outside the gene matches. The CDR3 covers 15 residues.

This clone was observed a single time. This chain uses TRBV18 with TRBJ1-3; no clear D. The CDR3 sequence is 18 residues long. Deletions cut 6 bases from V and 4 bases from J, with 25 bases between. The germline CDR1 and CDR2 sequences are KGHSH and LQKENI. DNA of the CDR3: TGTGCCAGCTCCCCGCTCGGGCAGGATGCGGCCCGCGGAAACACCATATATTTT. It translates to CASSPLGQDAARGNTIYF. The full variable domain, rest sourced from reference TRBV18 and TRBJ1-3, is NAGVMQNPRHLVRRRGQEARLRCSPMKGHSHVYWYRQLPEEGLKFMVYLQKENIIDESGMPKERFSAEFPKEGPSILRIQQVVRGDSAAYFCASSPLGQDAARGNTIYFGEGSWLTVV.

This clone has just a few counts. This chain connects TRBV7-2 to TRBJ1-1; D gene unclear. Deletions cut 4 bases from V and 3 bases from J, with 6 bases between. Germline V gene sequence: CDR1 SGHTA, CDR2 FQGNSA. The CDR3 covers 12 residues. The CDR3 here is CASSSPYTEAFF. The CDR3 DNA sequence: TGTGCCAGCAGCTCCCCGTACACTGAAGCTTTCTTT.

This clone was observed once. This chain connects TRBV6-5 to TRBJ2-1, with a possible D match to TRBD2 (5 bases). This CDR3 contains 16 residues. V lost 3 bases and J 0 bases, leaving 12 bases between the germline ends. Per germline, CDR1 MNHEY and CDR2 SVGAGI. Written as DNA, the CDR3 is TGTGCCAGCAGTTATGAGGGCTCAAGCTCCTACAATGAGCAGTTCTTC. It specifies CASSYEGSSSYNEQFF.

The chain joins TRBV7-2 to TRBJ1-2; tentative D call: TRBD1 (5 bases). Germline V lookup: CDR1 SGHTA, CDR2 FQGNSA. CDR3 length: 13 amino acids. Trimming took off 5 bases at V and 4 bases at J, with 11 bases between the two ends. The CDR3 spells CASSLDSGYGYTF. The CDR3 DNA reads as TGTGCCAGCAGCCTAGACAGCGGCTATGGCTACACCTTC. The full variable domain, completed using reference TRBV7-2 and TRBJ1-2, is GAGVSQSPSNKVTEKGKDVELRCDPISGHTALYWYRQSLGQGLEFLIYFQGNSAPDKSGLPSDRFSAERTGGSVSTLTIQRTQQEDSAVYLCASSLDSGYGYTFGSGTRLTVV.

The chain is built from TRBV7-8 and TRBJ2-3; TRBD1 or TRBD2 may be the D gene (5 bases each). CDR1 is SGHVS and CDR2 is FQNEAQ in the germline V gene. Trimming pared 5 bases from V and 1 base from J, leaving 25 bases between. CDR3 length: 19 amino acids. CDR3 DNA: TGTGCCAGCAGCCCCGCGGCGAGGGGAGCTGGAGCCGGCACAGATACGCAGTATTTT. Its translation: CASSPAARGAGAGTDTQYF.

The chain links TRBV27 to TRBJ2-5; D is possibly TRBD2 (6 bases). The CDR3 loop spans 13 amino acids. Germline V gene sequence: CDR1 MNHEY, CDR2 SMNVEV (reference sequence). With 6 bases removed from V and 2 bases from J, the gap between germline ends came to 10 bases. The CDR3 spells CASRPGGQETQYF. The CDR3 region has the DNA TGTGCCAGCAGACCCGGGGGTCAAGAGACCCAGTACTTC.

V is TRBV6-1 and J is TRBJ2-2, with TRBD1 matching over 8 bases. The CDR3 length is 16 residues. The germline V gene encodes CDR1 MNHNS and CDR2 SASEGT. The ends lost 4 bases at V and 7 bases at J; junction bases unmatched: 11. CDR3 sequence reads: CASSVSTGGWGGELFF. For the CDR3, the DNA is TGTGCCAGCAGTGTTTCCACAGGGGGATGGGGCGGGGAGCTGTTTTTT.